This TCR beta chain is drawn from a study of blood T cell repertoires in COVID-19. Assay used: immunoSEQ multiplex PCR; TCRdb lists only in-frame clones, some missing. The data show tens of thousands of clones, about 83% seen once. This clone was observed a handful of times. Trimming at V came to 2 bases and at J to 2 bases, leaving 5 bases not matched to a gene. CDR3 length: 15 amino acids. The V gene's germline CDR1 is LGHNA and CDR2 YNFKEQ. Sequenced material: peripheral blood. The receptor was derived from a man aged 60 to 75 with active COVID-19. The V gene is TRBV4-2, the J gene TRBJ2-7, with 8 bases fitting TRBD1. CDR3 residues: CASSQRTGKTYEQYF. In DNA, the CDR3 is TGTGCCAGCAGCCAAAGGACAGGGAAAACCTACGAGCAGTACTTC.